What follows describes a single T cell receptor (beta chain). There is no known antigen for this receptor. Base qualities are not recorded, but no much larger clone differs from it by a single base. Library preparation was by the immunoSEQ multiplex PCR assay. In the authors' own workflow: To diagnose cytomegalovirus status from the catalog of TCR beta chain sequences, a statistical classification framework was built. This is the immuneACCESS table as TCRdb keeps it, with only in-frame sequences that have V and J called. A part of the clones is gone; compared with another copy, unresolved V genes explain less than half, and the rest is unexplained. The DNA was the basis for D and trimming; V, J and clone size are from that table. Here the sample has under 250,000 clones; approximately 90% occur a single time. The ten largest clonotypes hold about 1% of the sample. The junction carries 7 bases between V and J, which are trimmed by 0 bases and 3 bases respectively. Via the germline V gene, CDR1 is SGHTS and CDR2 YDEGEE. The CDR3 runs 13 residues from the cysteine to the phenylalanine. Left in the record is the CDR3 DNA by itself, 39 bases read in frame from the first base.

Separate from the approximately 670-subject first cohort, the validation cohort of some 130 subjects was the group to which the donors belonged. This entry is derived from a study of cytomegalovirus exposure and HLA in healthy donors (dated by TCRdb to the late 2010s). Describing the broader study: According to a later analysis, the roughly 120 validation repertoires were produced on the same platform as the 666 repertoires of the first cohort. The study aimed to test whether signatures of past pathogen exposure could be identified by cataloging public T cell receptors. Besides the first cohort of around 700 subjects, a separate validation cohort made up of roughly 120 different subjects was used. To predict cytomegalovirus infection status, the study brought together high-throughput TCR immunosequencing, statistical association of individual TCRs with disease status, and machine learning. Broad study findings and their caveats: The classifier was reported to diagnose cytomegalovirus status with high specificity and sensitivity in both the original and validation cohorts. Subsequent analysis determined that TCRs grouped into clusters in the first cohort also showed a tendency toward co-occurrence across the roughly 120 validation repertoires, and 94% of cluster scores exceeded 0. The study gave a list of more than 150 TCR beta chains associated with cytomegalovirus. In vitro tests confirmed that a few of the cytomegalovirus-associated TCR beta chains recognize cytomegalovirus antigens. The authors suggested that the approach could potentially be extended to other disease states and immunological phenotypes. While some public TCRs were present in many individuals, most TCR sequences turned up only very rarely across donors. A later analysis lacked HLA typing for the validation cohort, so it scored co-occurrence in that cohort across all 120 repertoires.

The sample was PBMCs. Recombination linked TRBV5-8 to TRBJ2-7; a tentative D call is TRBD1 (5 bases match). The clonotype originates from a woman aged 18-30 years in good health and CMV-seronegative. The CDR3: CASSLEQDYEQYF. At the DNA level, the sequence is TGTGCCAGCAGCTTGGAACAGGACTACGAGCAGTACTTC. The variable domain in full, with residues beyond the CDR3 obtained from the reference TRBV5-8 and TRBJ2-7 genes, is EAGVTQSPTHLIKTRGQQATLRCSPISGHTSVYWYQQALGLGLQFLLWYDEGEERNRGNFPPRFSGRQFPNYSSELNVNALELEDSALYLCASSLEQDYEQYFGPGTRLTVT.